Reported below is one T cell receptor beta chain. The source of the sample is a study of cytomegalovirus exposure and HLA in healthy donors. Deletions cut 4 bases from V and 2 bases from J, with 12 bases between. The CDR3 runs to 15 residues. Germline-derived CDR1 and CDR2 are SGHRS and YFSETQ. Vbeta (60) and Jbeta (13) primers were used in the PCR. The protocol was immunoSEQ multiplex PCR, while the TCRdb copy is restricted to in-frame clones and leaves out a portion. The sample includes about 150,000 clones, over 60% of them seen just once. This chain links TRBV5-1 with TRBJ2-2; D might be TRBD1 (5 bases). Sequenced input: PBMCs. This sequence was found in a woman aged 25-40 years in good health and CMV-seronegative. CDR3 coding DNA: TGCGCCAGCAGCACGCTGACAGATAACACCGGGGAGCTGTTTTTT. It codes for CASSTLTDNTGELFF.